Listed below are T cell receptor beta chains from one sample, sequenced in a study of blood T cell repertoires in COVID-19. Sequencing used immunoSEQ multiplex PCR; TCRdb keeps in-frame clones, though not all of them. The sample has more than 95,000 clones; approximately 82% are singletons. Sequencing input: peripheral blood. The receptors originated from a man aged 65 to 79 with active or convalescent COVID-19. Each CDR3 is given with its conserved first and last residue. The order of the fields is clone size, D gene, J gene, CDR3 length, V gene, CDR3 DNA, CDR3 protein. The D gene is left open where the match is weak. A clone size is listed for some rows: how often the clone was seen (once, few, many), or a class if it is expanded.

- | - | TRBJ2-3 | 20 | TRBV21-1 | TGTGCCAGCAGCAAAGATAATCGACGTTGTGAACTAGCGGGGGCAGGTACGCAGTATTTT | CASSKDNRRCELAGAGTQYF
few | - | TRBJ1-2 | 15 | TRBV3-1/TRBV3-2 | TGTGCCAGCAGCCAAGATCTGGGACTGTCCTATGGCTACACCTTC | CASSQDLGLSYGYTF
- | TRBD2 | TRBJ2-3 | 15 | TRBV6-6 | TGTGCCAGCAGTTTAGCTAGCGGGAGGACAGATACGCAGTATTTT | CASSLASGRTDTQYF
- | - | TRBJ2-1 | 13 | TRBV6-6 | TGTGCCAGCAGTTACATGGGGGGAAATGAGCAGTTCTTC | CASSYMGGNEQFF
- | - | TRBJ1-6 | 13 | TRBV6-5 | TGTGCCAGCAGTTATGCAGGGGTATCACCCCTCCACTTT | CASSYAGVSPLHF
once | TRBD1 | TRBJ2-7 | 15 | TRBV5-6 | TGTGCCAGCAGCCCTAGGACAGGGGGCCACTACGAGCAGTACTTC | CASSPRTGGHYEQYF
- | TRBD2 | TRBJ2-1 | 15 | TRBV6-7 | TGTGCCAGCAGTTTACTAGCGAAAACGTACACTGAGCAGTTCTTC | CASSLLAKTYTEQFF
- | - | TRBJ2-2 | 15 | TRBV5-6 | TGTGCCAGCAGCTCAACGGAATTACTAACCGGGGAGCTGTTTTTT | CASSSTELLTGELFF
- | - | TRBJ1-1 | 14 | TRBV5-6 | TGTGCCAGCAGCTTCGAACAGCTGAACACTGAAGCTTTCTTT | CASSFEQLNTEAFF
few | TRBD1 | TRBJ2-3 | 18 | TRBV11-3 | TGTGCCAGCAGCTTAGATTCAGTGCAGGGGGCCTTCACAGATACGCAGTATTTT | CASSLDSVQGAFTDTQYF
- | - | TRBJ2-7 | 16 | TRBV19 | TGTGCCAGTAGTAAGGGAGGAAGGACAAATCTGTACGAGCAGTACTTC | CASSKGGRTNLYEQYF
- | - | TRBJ1-4 | 13 | TRBV6-1 | TGTGCCAGCAGTGAAGTCAGGGGTGAAAAACTGTTTTTT | CASSEVRGEKLFF
- | - | TRBJ1-1 | 12 | TRBV5-1 | TGCGCCAGCAGCTTGTCAGACACTGAAGCTTTCTTT | CASSLSDTEAFF
- | TRBD1 | TRBJ1-3 | 16 | TRBV2 | TGTGCCAGCAGTCCGGGGACAGCGGAGAATGGAAACACCATATATTTT | CASSPGTAENGNTIYF
- | TRBD2 | TRBJ2-2 | 14 | TRBV9 | TGTGCCAGCAGCCCAAGACTAGCGGGAGGGGAGCTGTTTTTT | CASSPRLAGGELFF
- | - | TRBJ2-2 | 14 | TRBV5-6 | TGTGCCAGCAGCTTTGGGCTAAACACCGGGGAGCTGTTTTTT | CASSFGLNTGELFF
- | TRBD1 | TRBJ1-3 | 14 | TRBV30 | TGTGCCTGGGAACAGGGGGCCGTACAAAACACCATATATTTT | CAWEQGAVQNTIYF
- | TRBD1 | TRBJ1-1 | 14 | TRBV19 | TGTGCCAGTACTTCAACAGGGGCATCCACTGAAGCTTTCTTT | CASTSTGASTEAFF
- | - | TRBJ1-6 | 15 | TRBV11-2 | TGTGCCAGCAGCTTAGTCGGTGCCTATAATTCACCCCTCCACTTT | CASSLVGAYNSPLHF
- | TRBD1 | TRBJ1-2 | 16 | TRBV5-8 | TGTGCCAGCAGCATGGGGGGGCAGGGGGTTTTTTCTGGCTACACCTTC | CASSMGGQGVFSGYTF
- | TRBD1 | TRBJ2-1 | 14 | TRBV10-2 | TGCGCCAGCAGCCGGGACAGATTATCCAATGAGCAGTTCTTC | CASSRDRLSNEQFF
- | - | TRBJ1-3 | 12 | TRBV12-3/TRBV12-4 | TGTGCCAGCGCAGGGGCCAGAAACACCATATATTTT | CASAGARNTIYF
- | - | TRBJ1-6 | 17 | TRBV19 | TGTGCCAGTAGTATAGAGTTAGCCCGTAACTATAATTCACCCCTCCACTTT | CASSIELARNYNSPLHF
few | - | TRBJ2-7 | 14 | TRBV5-1 | TGCGCCAGCAGCCTGAGTTCCCAAACCTACGAGCAGTACTTC | CASSLSSQTYEQYF
- | - | TRBJ2-3 | 14 | TRBV5-1 | TGCGCCAGCAGCTTGGAGAGGTCCACAGATACGCAGTATTTT | CASSLERSTDTQYF
- | - | TRBJ2-2 | 12 | TRBV7-2 | TGTGCCAGCAGCCTCGACACCGGGGAGCTGTTTTTT | CASSLDTGELFF
few | TRBD1 | TRBJ2-5 | 14 | TRBV3-1/TRBV3-2 | TGTGCCAGCAGCCGGGCAGGGGGCGCCGAGACCCAGTACTTC | CASSRAGGAETQYF
- | TRBD2 | TRBJ2-5 | 16 | TRBV28 | TGTGCCAGCAGTGTGCCTACTAGCGGGAGGGAAGAGACCCAGTACTTC | CASSVPTSGREETQYF
few | TRBD1 | TRBJ1-1 | 15 | TRBV19 | TGTGCCAGTCAACAACCGGGACAGGGGATCACTGAAGCTTTCTTT | CASQQPGQGITEAFF
once | TRBD2 | TRBJ2-7 | 14 | TRBV6-5 | TGTGCCAGCAGTCGGACTAGCGGAGCGTACGAGCAGTACTTC | CASSRTSGAYEQYF
- | - | TRBJ2-5 | 14 | TRBV5-1 | TGCGCCAGCAGCCCGGACAGACTTTCTGAGACCCAGTACTTC | CASSPDRLSETQYF
- | TRBD1 | TRBJ2-1 | 16 | TRBV5-1 | TGCGCCAGCAGCTCGAGGACAGGGAGGATAAACAATGAGCAGTTCTTC | CASSSRTGRINNEQFF
- | TRBD2 | TRBJ2-3 | 15 | TRBV28 | TGTGCCAGCAGCCAACGGGAGGGCCACACAGATACGCAGTATTTT | CASSQREGHTDTQYF